This T cell receptor (beta chain) was recorded in a study of tumor-infiltrating lymphocytes in primary liver carcinoma. Across the study: Patients, male and female, were 30 to 69 years old. Study results and caveats: A fraction of only about 7-25% of top clones appeared in all five tumor regions.

Trimming stripped 3 bases from V and 5 bases from J, with 21 bases between. The CDR3 totals 17 residues. The authors made TCR beta cDNA from 450 to 600 ng total RNA with a constant-region primer. ARM-PCR was slightly modified, and three nested multiplex PCR rounds with it gave rise to the TCR beta libraries. Investigators reported that the first two PCR rounds, at around 10 cycles each, used TRBV1-TRBV30 forward primers with a C-beta reverse primer. TCRdb called the multiplex PCR reads again in MiXCR, with one record for every CDR3 protein. The table shows about 120,000 distinct CDR3 sequences, with around 62% occurring only once. Taking about 19-32 mg of unsorted bulk tissue, the authors co-extracted RNA and DNA. Treatment of the patients' primary liver carcinoma consisted of surgical resection. This clonotype was recorded many times. No antigen is known for it.

The origin of this receptor is a woman aged 55-69 years with primary liver carcinoma and hepatitis B virus infection. The sequenced sample was liver tumor tissue from sampling region 1. Subset noted: tumor region T1, superior pole. This chain joins TRBV12-3 or TRBV12-4 and TRBJ2-3; D is perhaps TRBD1 or TRBD2 (6 bases each). This CDR3 reads CASSLGGSGTGLDTQYF. The CDR3 region has the DNA TGTGCCAGCAGTTTGGGGGGCTCCGGGACTGGATTAGATACGCAGTATTTT.